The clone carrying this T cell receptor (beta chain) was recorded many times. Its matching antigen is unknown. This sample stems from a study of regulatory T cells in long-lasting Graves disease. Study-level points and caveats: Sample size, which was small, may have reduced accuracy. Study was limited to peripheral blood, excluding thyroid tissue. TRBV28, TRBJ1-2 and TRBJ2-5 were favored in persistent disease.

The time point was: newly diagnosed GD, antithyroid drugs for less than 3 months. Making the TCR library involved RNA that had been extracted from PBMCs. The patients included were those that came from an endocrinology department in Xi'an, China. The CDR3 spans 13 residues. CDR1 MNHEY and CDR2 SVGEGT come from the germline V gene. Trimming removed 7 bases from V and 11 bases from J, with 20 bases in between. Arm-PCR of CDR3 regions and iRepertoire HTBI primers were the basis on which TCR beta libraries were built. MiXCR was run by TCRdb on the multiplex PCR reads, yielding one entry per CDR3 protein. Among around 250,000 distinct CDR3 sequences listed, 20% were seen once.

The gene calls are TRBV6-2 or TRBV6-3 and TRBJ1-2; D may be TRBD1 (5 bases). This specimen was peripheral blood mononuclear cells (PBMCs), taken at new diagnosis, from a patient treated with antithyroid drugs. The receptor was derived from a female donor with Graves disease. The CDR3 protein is CASTSGTVDRYTF. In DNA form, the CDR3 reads TGTGCCAGCACCTCTGGGACGGTGGATCGGTACACCTTC.